This is a list of T cell receptor beta chains from one sample in a study of blood T cell repertoires in COVID-19. This table comes from immunoSEQ multiplex PCR, and its TCRdb copy is limited to in-frame clones, with some not included. In the table there are approximately 240,000 clones, just under 85% of which are singletons. Sequencing was done on a sample of PBMCs or T cells enriched from blood (not recorded which). Receptors were obtained from a woman aged 40 to 50 with acute COVID-19. The CDR3 runs from the conserved cysteine through the conserved F or W. Fields, in order: clone size, J gene, V gene, D gene, CDR3 protein, CDR3 DNA. The D gene is left open where the match is weak. Size is omitted from some rows. Given values are once, few, many or a class for expanded clones.

clone size: .
J gene: TRBJ1-2
V gene: TRBV5-6
D gene: TRBD1
CDR3 protein: CASSSSGTGPFYGYTF
CDR3 DNA: TGTGCCAGCAGCTCCTCCGGGACAGGGCCCTTCTATGGCTACACCTTC

clone size: .
J gene: TRBJ2-5
V gene: TRBV7-7
D gene: TRBD1
CDR3 protein: CASSSTGTGKETQYF
CDR3 DNA: TGTGCCAGCAGTTCGACCGGGACAGGGAAAGAGACCCAGTACTTC

clone size: .
J gene: TRBJ2-2
V gene: TRBV5-8
D gene: .
CDR3 protein: CASRRRGSRDTGELFF
CDR3 DNA: TGTGCCAGCAGACGCCGCGGGTCTAGAGACACCGGGGAGCTGTTTTTT

clone size: .
J gene: TRBJ2-1
V gene: TRBV29-1
D gene: TRBD2
CDR3 protein: CSVVPTSGGTYTGQQFF
CDR3 DNA: TGCAGCGTTGTCCCTACTAGCGGGGGGACCTACACTGGACAGCAGTTCTTC

clone size: once
J gene: TRBJ1-1
V gene: TRBV5-1
D gene: .
CDR3 protein: CASSLGVVGAIEAFF
CDR3 DNA: TGCGCCAGCAGCTTGGGCGTTGTGGGGGCGATTGAAGCTTTCTTT

clone size: .
J gene: TRBJ1-3
V gene: TRBV27
D gene: .
CDR3 protein: CASSPDRGNTIYF
CDR3 DNA: TGTGCCAGCTCCCCGGACAGAGGAAACACCATATATTTT

clone size: .
J gene: TRBJ1-5
V gene: TRBV11-2
D gene: .
CDR3 protein: CASSLDRVQPQHF
CDR3 DNA: TGTGCCAGCAGCTTAGACAGGGTTCAGCCCCAGCATTTT

clone size: .
J gene: TRBJ2-1
V gene: TRBV5-5
D gene: TRBD2
CDR3 protein: CASSPRLAGGAYNEQFF
CDR3 DNA: TGTGCCAGCAGCCCGCGACTAGCGGGGGGGGCCTACAATGAGCAGTTCTTC

clone size: .
J gene: TRBJ1-2
V gene: TRBV14
D gene: .
CDR3 protein: CASSQVSNYGYTF
CDR3 DNA: TGTGCCAGCAGCCAAGTCTCCAACTATGGCTACACCTTC

clone size: .
J gene: TRBJ1-2
V gene: TRBV5-5
D gene: .
CDR3 protein: CASSPSGGAYGYTF
CDR3 DNA: TGTGCCAGCAGCCCTTCGGGGGGTGCCTATGGCTACACCTTC

clone size: .
J gene: TRBJ1-4
V gene: TRBV11-2
D gene: TRBD1
CDR3 protein: CASSISTGGSEKLFF
CDR3 DNA: TGTGCCAGCTCGATCTCGACAGGGGGCAGTGAAAAACTGTTTTTT

clone size: .
J gene: TRBJ2-7
V gene: TRBV6-5
D gene: .
CDR3 protein: CASSRGWFPGEQYF
CDR3 DNA: TGTGCCAGCAGCAGAGGGTGGTTCCCGGGGGAGCAGTACTTC

clone size: .
J gene: TRBJ1-4
V gene: TRBV5-4
D gene: TRBD1
CDR3 protein: CASSPGTDLLNEKLFF
CDR3 DNA: TGTGCCAGCAGCCCGGGGACAGACCTTCTAAATGAAAAACTGTTTTTT

clone size: .
J gene: TRBJ2-1
V gene: TRBV6-5
D gene: TRBD1
CDR3 protein: CASSWTGGANNEQFF
CDR3 DNA: TGTGCCAGCAGTTGGACAGGGGGCGCAAACAATGAGCAGTTCTTC

clone size: .
J gene: TRBJ2-3
V gene: TRBV19
D gene: TRBD1
CDR3 protein: CASSIGQGSLNTQYF
CDR3 DNA: TGTGCCAGTAGTATAGGACAGGGGAGCCTTAATACGCAGTATTTT

clone size: .
J gene: TRBJ2-5
V gene: TRBV19
D gene: TRBD2
CDR3 protein: CASSDTSGPKETQYF
CDR3 DNA: TGTGCCAGTAGTGACACTAGCGGGCCAAAAGAGACCCAGTACTTC

clone size: .
J gene: TRBJ1-2
V gene: TRBV7-9
D gene: .
CDR3 protein: CASSLRGGNYGYTF
CDR3 DNA: TGTGCCAGCAGCTTACGAGGAGGGAACTATGGCTACACCTTC

clone size: .
J gene: TRBJ1-1
V gene: TRBV28
D gene: .
CDR3 protein: CASSLPGWAAFF
CDR3 DNA: TGTGCCAGCAGTTTACCAGGGTGGGCAGCTTTCTTT

clone size: .
J gene: TRBJ1-6
V gene: TRBV4-3
D gene: .
CDR3 protein: CASSQDNNSPLHF
CDR3 DNA: TGCGCCAGCAGCCAAGACAATAATTCACCCCTCCACTTT

clone size: .
J gene: TRBJ1-2
V gene: TRBV6-1
D gene: .
CDR3 protein: CASSVATGGRDGYTF
CDR3 DNA: TGTGCCAGCAGTGTAGCCACGGGGGGCAGGGATGGCTACACCTTC

clone size: .
J gene: TRBJ2-2
V gene: TRBV9
D gene: .
CDR3 protein: CASSLRPPASTGISELFF
CDR3 DNA: TGTGCCAGCAGCCTTCGGCCCCCGGCCAGCACGGGAATATCTGAGCTGTTTTTT

clone size: few
J gene: TRBJ2-1
V gene: TRBV28
D gene: TRBD2
CDR3 protein: CASSFGLAGEVFF
CDR3 DNA: TGTGCCAGCAGTTTCGGACTAGCGGGAGAGGTGTTCTTC

clone size: once
J gene: TRBJ2-1
V gene: TRBV7-9
D gene: TRBD1
CDR3 protein: CASSIGGRIYNEQFF
CDR3 DNA: TGTGCCAGCAGCATAGGGGGCAGAATCTACAATGAGCAGTTCTTC

clone size: .
J gene: TRBJ1-2
V gene: TRBV12-3/TRBV12-4
D gene: TRBD1
CDR3 protein: CASSSTGGYGYTF
CDR3 DNA: TGTGCCAGCAGTTCCACAGGGGGCTATGGCTACACCTTC

clone size: .
J gene: TRBJ2-2
V gene: TRBV7-9
D gene: TRBD1
CDR3 protein: CASSLSLTGGSSGELFF
CDR3 DNA: TGTGCCAGCAGCTTAAGCCTGACAGGGGGTTCGTCCGGGGAGCTGTTTTTT

clone size: .
J gene: TRBJ2-1
V gene: TRBV2
D gene: .
CDR3 protein: CASSVVTGNEQFF
CDR3 DNA: TGTGCCAGCAGTGTCGTAACGGGCAATGAGCAGTTCTTC

clone size: once
J gene: TRBJ2-5
V gene: TRBV30
D gene: .
CDR3 protein: CAWSQPGRGMGTQYF
CDR3 DNA: TGTGCCTGGAGTCAACCCGGACGGGGGATGGGGACCCAGTACTTC

clone size: few
J gene: TRBJ1-4
V gene: TRBV7-3
D gene: .
CDR3 protein: CASSPGQTTNEKLFF
CDR3 DNA: TGTGCCAGCAGCCCCGGACAGACAACTAATGAAAAACTGTTTTTT

clone size: .
J gene: TRBJ2-7
V gene: TRBV11-3
D gene: .
CDR3 protein: CASSFRGGSSYEQYF
CDR3 DNA: TGTGCCAGCAGCTTCCGAGGAGGAAGCTCCTACGAGCAGTACTTC

clone size: few
J gene: TRBJ1-4
V gene: TRBV3-1/TRBV3-2
D gene: .
CDR3 protein: CASSQRNNGEKLFF
CDR3 DNA: TGTGCCAGCAGCCAGAGGAACAATGGGGAAAAACTGTTTTTT

clone size: .
J gene: TRBJ2-1
V gene: TRBV12-1
D gene: .
CDR3 protein: CASSSLAGGLYNEQFF
CDR3 DNA: TGTGCCAGCAGCAGTTTAGCGGGGGGGCTCTACAATGAGCAGTTCTTC

clone size: .
J gene: TRBJ2-1
V gene: TRBV7-2
D gene: TRBD2
CDR3 protein: CASSPLSGSSYNEQFF
CDR3 DNA: TGTGCCAGCAGCCCTCTTAGCGGGAGCTCCTACAATGAGCAGTTCTTC

clone size: .
J gene: TRBJ2-1
V gene: TRBV20-1
D gene: TRBD1
CDR3 protein: CSASDWIRTGLSYNEQFF
CDR3 DNA: TGCAGTGCTAGTGATTGGATCCGGACAGGCTTGTCTTACAATGAGCAGTTCTTC

clone size: .
J gene: TRBJ1-4
V gene: TRBV18
D gene: TRBD1
CDR3 protein: CASSRDRATNEKLFF
CDR3 DNA: TGTGCCAGCTCACGGGACAGGGCAACTAATGAAAAACTGTTTTTT

clone size: .
J gene: TRBJ2-3
V gene: TRBV19
D gene: TRBD1
CDR3 protein: CAVQGAPPDTQYF
CDR3 DNA: TGTGCCGTACAGGGGGCTCCCCCAGATACGCAGTATTTT

clone size: .
J gene: TRBJ1-2
V gene: TRBV20-1
D gene: .
CDR3 protein: CSVGEGHGYTF
CDR3 DNA: TGCAGCGTGGGGGAGGGACATGGCTACACCTTC

clone size: .
J gene: TRBJ1-6
V gene: TRBV5-4
D gene: .
CDR3 protein: CASSPSSTPYSPLHF
CDR3 DNA: TGTGCCAGCAGCCCAAGCTCCACTCCCTATTCACCCCTCCACTTT